Listed here are 30 T cell receptor beta chains from one sample, sequenced in a study of T cell responses to AZD1222 COVID-19 vaccine. Assay: immunoSEQ multiplex PCR; the TCRdb copy retains only in-frame clones and omits some. This sample has approximately 96,000 clones; over 80% occur once, and the top ten carry 9.5% to 13%. The material was peripheral blood, obtained 28 days after the second AZD1222 dose. All receptors derive from an adult who received the AZD1222 COVID-19 vaccine.

The gene calls are TRBV7-2 and TRBJ2-3; D may be TRBD2 (5 bases). The V gene's germline CDR1 is SGHTA and CDR2 FQGNSA. This CDR3 contains 16 residues. Deletions cut 1 base from V and 5 bases from J, with 16 bases between. CDR3 region: CASSLGGRGLGDTQYF. The DNA for the CDR3 is TGTGCCAGCAGCTTAGGTGGGAGAGGCTTAGGAGATACGCAGTATTTT.

This clone has more than one count but fewer than ten. The rearrangement joins TRBV7-9 to TRBJ2-7; either TRBD1 or TRBD2 may supply D (5 bases each). The germline gives CDR1 SEHNR, CDR2 FQNEAQ (reference sequence). The CDR3 is 13 amino acids. Trimming stripped 5 bases from V and 2 bases from J, with 10 bases between. The CDR3 is CASSRDGAYEQYF. The DNA of the CDR3 is TGTGCCAGCAGCCGGGACGGCGCCTACGAGCAGTACTTC.

This chain links TRBV27 with TRBJ1-2; 7 positions match TRBD1. Germline CDR1 and CDR2: MNHEY and SMNVEV (reference sequence). The CDR3 loop spans 16 amino acids. V trimming: 1 base; J trimming: 4 bases; junction bases outside the gene matches: 9. DNA of the CDR3: TGTGCCAGCAGTTTATTAGGGGGCCCATCAACCTATGGCTACACCTTC. Translated, it gives CASSLLGGPSTYGYTF.

V usage is TRBV12-3 or TRBV12-4 and J usage is TRBJ1-5; no reliable D call. The CDR3 loop spans 13 amino acids. The ends were cut back, 6 bases at V and 5 bases at J, with 11 bases in the middle. The CDR3: CASSPQRDQPQHF. The CDR3 bases are TGTGCCAGCAGCCCTCAGAGGGATCAGCCCCAGCATTTT.

The chain combines TRBV28 with TRBJ2-5; D may correspond to TRBD1 or TRBD2 (5 bases each). The V and J ends lost 3 bases and 5 bases respectively, with 19 bases between them. The germline gives CDR1 MDHEN, CDR2 SYDVKM. The CDR3 is made up of 16 amino acids. The CDR3, as DNA: TGTGCCAGCAGTTTTCTTGCTAGCCCTTACAGGGAGACCCAGTACTTC. Protein: CASSFLASPYRETQYF.

The J gene is TRBJ2-1, the V gene TRBV19, with TRBD2 identical over 12 bases. The CDR3 is 14 residues long. Losses at the gene ends were 8 bases for V and 9 bases for J; bases not matched to a gene: 8. Germline V gives CDR1 LNHDA, CDR2 SQIVND (reference sequence). The CDR3 is CASGPSGRAFEQFF. CDR3 coding DNA: TGTGCCAGTGGACCTAGCGGGAGGGCCTTTGAGCAGTTCTTC. Filled out from reference TRBV19 and TRBJ2-1, the complete variable domain reads DGGITQSPKYLFRKEGQNVTLSCEQNLNHDAMYWYRQDPGQGLRLIYYSQIVNDFQKGDIAEGYSVSREKKESFPLTVTSAQKNPTAFYLCASGPSGRAFEQFFGPGTRLTVL.

The gene calls are TRBV30 and TRBJ1-2, with 8 bases identical to TRBD1. CDR1 and CDR2 (germline): GTSNPN, SVGIG (reference sequence). V shed 5 bases, J shed 4 bases, and the junction held 6 bases outside the gene matches. The CDR3 is 13 amino acids. In DNA, the CDR3 is TGTGCCTGGGGGCTCGACAGGGGCTATGGCTACACCTTC. Encoded protein: CAWGLDRGYGYTF.

This clone has just one count. CDR3 sequence reads: CASSPGQTNTGELFF. CDR3 in DNA: TGTGCCAGCAGCCCGGGACAAACGAACACCGGGGAGCTGTTTTTT. The genes are TRBV11-3 and TRBJ2-2; the D gene is possibly TRBD1 (6 bases). The V gene lost 5 bases and the J gene lost 0 bases, with 10 bases spanning the gap. Germline V CDR1 and CDR2: SGHNT, YENEEA. The CDR3 consists of 15 residues.

This sequence joins TRBV7-3 and TRBJ2-3; D may be TRBD1 (5 bases). The CDR3 loop spans 15 amino acids. The V and J ends lost 2 bases and 0 bases respectively, with 9 bases between them. Germline CDR1 SGHTA, CDR2 FQGTGA. CDR3 amino acids: CASSLQGASTDTQYF. CDR3 in DNA: TGTGCCAGCAGCTTACAGGGTGCTAGCACAGATACGCAGTATTTT. The entire variable domain, with the rest obtained from reference TRBV7-3 and TRBJ2-3, is as follows: GAGVSQTPSNKVTEKGKYVELRCDPISGHTALYWYRQSLGQGPEFLIYFQGTGAADDSGLPNDRFFAVRPEGSVSTLKIQRTERGDSAVYLCASSLQGASTDTQYFGPGTRLTVL.

This clone was detected once. The chain employs TRBV11-2 and TRBJ2-3, with a weak D call TRBD2 (7 bases). This CDR3 is 15 amino acids long. Trimming removed 5 bases at V and 2 bases at J, with 14 bases between. CDR1 is SGHAT, CDR2 FQNNGV, per germline. The CDR3 DNA sequence: TGTGCCAGCAGCAACGGGGGGCCATACACAGATACGCAGTATTTT. As protein: CASSNGGPYTDTQYF. Complete variable domain (other parts from reference TRBV11-2 and TRBJ2-3): EAGVAQSPRYKIIEKRQSVAFWCNPISGHATLYWYQQILGQGPKLLIQFQNNGVVDDSQLPKDRFSAERLKGVDSTLKIQPAKLEDSAVYLCASSNGGPYTDTQYFGPGTRLTVL.

The gene calls are TRBV5-4 and TRBJ2-5, with a weak D call TRBD2 (5 bases). Germline V CDR1 and CDR2: SGHNT, YYREEE (reference sequence). This CDR3 spans 14 amino acids. V lost 2 bases and J lost 5, with 13 bases in between. CDR3 nucleotides: TGTGCCAGCAGCTTTTCCCCGGAGCGGGAGACCCAGTACTTC. Residues: CASSFSPERETQYF.

This clone was recorded only once. The gene calls are TRBV6-5 and TRBJ2-7, with 15 bases matching TRBD2. Germline V gene data show CDR1 as MNHEY and CDR2 as SVGAGI. The V segment lost 6 bases and the J segment 7 bases; nucleotides outside the gene matches: 7. The CDR3 length is 15 residues. The DNA for the CDR3 is TGTGCCAGCAGCTGGACTAGCGGGGGGGCGAGGGAGCAGTACTTC. Amino acids: CASSWTSGGAREQYF.

This chain links TRBV6-5 with TRBJ1-4; D not resolved. V was clipped by 6 bases and J by 5 bases, with 16 bases between them. The CDR3 has 15 residues. Germline V gene sequence: CDR1 MNHEY, CDR2 SVGAGI. CDR3 sequence reads: CASSTTAELNEKLFF. As DNA, the CDR3 is TGTGCCAGCAGCACTACAGCGGAGCTCAATGAAAAACTGTTTTTT.

The chain is built from TRBV2 and TRBJ2-7; D perhaps matches TRBD2 (5 bases). The V gene's germline CDR1 is SNHLY and CDR2 FYNNEI. The ends were cut back, 8 bases at V and 1 base at J, with 12 bases in the middle. The CDR3 loop spans 13 amino acids. CDR3 sequence: CASLLTSSYEQYF. In DNA form, the CDR3 reads TGTGCCAGCTTACTTACTAGTTCCTACGAGCAGTACTTC.

The V gene is TRBV4-2, the J gene TRBJ2-7, with 8 bases fitting TRBD1. Germline assignment: CDR1 LGHNA and CDR2 YNFKEQ. This CDR3 region has 15 residues. The J segment lost 2 bases and the V segment lost 4 bases, leaving 7 bases of the junction unmatched. CDR3 bases: TGTGCCAGCAGCCCCCGACAGGGGCCAGCCTACGAGCAGTACTTC. Translation: CASSPRQGPAYEQYF.

This sequence joins TRBV3-1 (or the pseudogene TRBV3-2) and TRBJ2-2; 10 bases match TRBD1. The V gene's germline CDR1 is LGHDT and CDR2 YNNKEL (reference sequence). The J segment lost 2 bases and the V segment lost 0 bases, leaving 9 bases of the junction unmatched. This CDR3 has 19 residues. CDR3 in amino acids: CASSQDLQDRGVNTGELFF. CDR3 DNA sequence: TGTGCCAGCAGCCAAGATCTGCAGGACAGGGGGGTTAACACCGGGGAGCTGTTTTTT.

V usage is TRBV13 and J usage is TRBJ2-2, with 9 bases fitting TRBD2. The trim removed 5 bases at V and 6 bases at J, leaving 10 bases unmatched. CDR3 length: 16 residues. The germline gives CDR1 PRHDT, CDR2 FYEKMQ (reference sequence). The CDR3 DNA is TGTGCCAGCAGCCCTTCAGCGGGAGGTATCGCCGGGGAGCTGTTTTTT. Protein product: CASSPSAGGIAGELFF.

The chain carries TRBV30 and TRBJ1-2, with D perhaps matching TRBD1 (6 bases). CDR3 length: 14 residues. Per germline, CDR1 GTSNPN and CDR2 SVGIG (reference sequence). V dropped 3 bases and J dropped 2 bases, with 13 bases sitting between them. CDR3 amino acids: CAWRGRGANYGYTF. The CDR3, as DNA: TGTGCCTGGAGGGGACGGGGGGCAAACTATGGCTACACCTTC.

This clone was found once. This chain uses TRBV11-3 with TRBJ2-1; 7 bases agree with TRBD1. The CDR3 totals 16 residues. Germline lookup yields CDR1 SGHNT and CDR2 YENEEA. V was pared by 5 bases and J by 0 bases, with 7 bases of the junction left unmatched. CDR3 sequence reads: CASSPQGVGSYNEQFF. The CDR3 DNA reads as TGTGCCAGCAGCCCGCAGGGGGTGGGCTCCTACAATGAGCAGTTCTTC. Supplemented by reference TRBV11-3 and TRBJ2-1, the full variable domain reads EAGVVQSPRYKIIEKKQPVAFWCNPISGHNTLYWYLQNLGQGPELLIRYENEEAVDDSQLPKDRFSAERLKGVDSTLKIQPAELGDSAVYLCASSPQGVGSYNEQFFGPGTRLTVL.

This clone was recorded at least ten times. The chain recombines TRBV28 with TRBJ1-2, with TRBD1 matching over 8 bases. In germline, CDR1 is MDHEN, CDR2 SYDVKM. Germline trimming cut 6 bases from V and 8 bases from J; bases unmatched to any gene: 5. CDR3 size: 12 residues. The DNA for the CDR3 is TGTGCCAGCAGCTGGACAGGGAGGGGCTACACCTTC. This encodes CASSWTGRGYTF.

The rearrangement uses TRBV10-1 and TRBJ1-5, with no clear D. The CDR3 totals 12 residues. The germline V gene has CDR1 WNHNN and CDR2 SYGVQD (reference sequence). V was pared by 3 bases and J by 4 bases, with 4 bases between. The CDR3 spells CASSEGNQPQHF. CDR3 nucleotides: TGCGCCAGCAGTGAAGGGAATCAGCCCCAGCATTTT.

The chain combines TRBV7-2 with TRBJ2-7; TRBD1 agrees at 7 bases. CDR1 is SGHTA and CDR2 is FQGNSA in the germline V gene. The CDR3 is 12 amino acids. V was clipped by 5 bases and J by 3 bases; unmatched bases: 1. The CDR3 region has the DNA TGTGCCAGCAGCCGACAGGGCTACGAGCAGTACTTC. Encoded protein: CASSRQGYEQYF.

The CDR3 DNA reads TGTGCCAGCAGTCTGGCAGGGCATCAGCCCCAGCATTTT. Amino acid sequence: CASSLAGHQPQHF. The chain recombines TRBV12-3 or TRBV12-4 with TRBJ1-5; D perhaps matches TRBD1 (5 bases). This CDR3 is built from 13 residues. The V and J ends lost 5 bases and 5 bases respectively, with 10 bases between them.

This chain joins TRBV9 and TRBJ2-2; D is undetermined. The CDR3 has 17 residues. The germline V and J ends were trimmed by 1 base and 4 bases, with 17 bases remaining between them. The germline V gene encodes CDR1 SGDLS and CDR2 YYNGEE. CDR3 sequence (DNA): TGTGCCAGCAGCGTACACCCCCCAGAACTGAGCACCGGGGAGCTGTTTTTT. Translating gives CASSVHPPELSTGELFF.

The chain carries TRBV6-6 and TRBJ1-2; no clear D gene. The CDR3 spans 12 residues. V was shortened by 7 bases and J by 8 bases, with 14 bases between the two germline ends. Germline CDR1 is MNHNY and CDR2 is SVGAGI (reference sequence). DNA for the CDR3: TGTGCCAGCACCCTGGGGATAGAAGGCTACACCTTC. Translating it yields CASTLGIEGYTF.

This clone was seen a single time. This sample includes further DNA sequences coding for the same CDR3. The V call is TRBV6-1, the J call TRBJ1-5; tentative D call: TRBD1 (5 bases). Between the trimmed V and J ends, which lost 2 bases and 1 base, there was a span of 9 bases. This CDR3 has 15 residues. Germline loops: CDR1 MNHNS, CDR2 SASEGT. The CDR3: CASSEYGGSNQPQHF. The DNA of the CDR3 is TGTGCCAGCAGTGAATATGGGGGGAGCAATCAGCCCCAGCATTTT.

The chain recombines TRBV7-3 with TRBJ2-6; no definite D call. The CDR3 has 17 amino acids. Trimming took 2 bases from V and 0 from J, leaving 11 bases between them. Germline V CDR1 and CDR2: SGHTA, FQGTGA. The CDR3 here is CASSLWIRSSGANVLTF. CDR3 DNA sequence: TGTGCCAGCAGCTTATGGATCAGAAGCTCTGGGGCCAACGTCCTGACTTTC.

This clone is classed as medium-sized (0.01 to 0.1%). The chain carries TRBV5-6 and TRBJ1-1; D possibly corresponds to TRBD1 (6 bases). Per germline, CDR1 SGHDT and CDR2 YYEEEE. This CDR3 spans 13 amino acids. The V end was cut by 0 bases, the J end by 3 bases, with 6 bases between. The CDR3 coding sequence is TGTGCCAGCAGCTTGGACAGGGACACTGAAGCTTTCTTT. Translating it yields CASSLDRDTEAFF.

This chain uses TRBV28 with TRBJ2-6; unclear D gene. Germline CDR1 MDHEN, CDR2 SYDVKM. V was cut by 2 bases and J by 0 bases, with 5 bases left in between. The CDR3 runs 15 residues. Here the CDR3 DNA reads TGTGCCAGCAGTTTACCAGGCTCTGGGGCCAACGTCCTGACTTTC. Protein sequence: CASSLPGSGANVLTF.

The V call is TRBV6-5, the J call TRBJ1-5; D is perhaps TRBD1 (6 bases). V shed 6 bases and J shed 4 bases, with 16 bases lying between them. This CDR3 has 15 residues. CDR1 is MNHEY and CDR2 is SVGAGI in the germline V gene. CDR3 sequence: CASSSGQYRNQPQHF. CDR3 nucleotides: TGTGCCAGCAGCTCCGGACAGTACCGGAATCAGCCCCAGCATTTT.